Below are 30 T cell receptor beta chains sequenced from a single sample in a study of metastatic and nonmetastatic thyroid tumors. All patients were treatment-naive before thyroid surgery. TCRdb ran MiXCR on the PCR reads. The data hold approximately 50,000 clones, with 3.5% to 5% observed a single time. The sequencing input was blood. These receptors all come from a female donor with papillary thyroid cancer or a benign thyroid nodule (not recorded which). Some clones in this sample may be carry-over from other donors' samples.

This clone was seen repeatedly, ten times or more. CDR3 DNA sequence: TGTGCTAGTGGTTTGGGCGACAGGGAGACCCAGTACTTC. Its translation is CASGLGDRETQYF. The chain is built from TRBV12-5 and TRBJ2-5, with D possibly being TRBD1 (6 bases). V lost 1 base, J lost 5 bases, and 8 bases lay in between. This CDR3 region has 13 residues. CDR1 and CDR2 from the germline V gene are LGHNT and FRNRAP.

This clone ranks as medium-sized (0.01 to 0.1%). This chain joins TRBV6-5 and TRBJ2-2, with a weak D call TRBD1 (6 bases). There are 15 residues in the CDR3. The V gene lost 2 bases and the J gene lost 6 bases, with 13 bases spanning the gap. In germline, CDR1 is MNHEY, CDR2 SVGAGI. The CDR3 reads CASSYGWGQAGELFF. Here the CDR3 DNA reads TGTGCCAGCAGTTACGGCTGGGGGCAAGCCGGGGAGCTGTTTTTT.

This clone was counted between two and nine times. J is TRBJ2-7 and V is TRBV2; D remains ambiguous. The CDR3 length is 10 residues. With 6 bases removed from V and 10 bases from J, the gap between germline ends came to 10 bases. Germline V lookup: CDR1 SNHLY, CDR2 FYNNEI. CDR3 amino acids: CASRVTFQYF. CDR3 nucleotide sequence: TGTGCCAGCAGGGTTACGTTCCAGTACTTC.

The gene calls are TRBV18 and TRBJ1-4, with a tentative D call TRBD1 (6 bases). Per germline, CDR1 KGHSH and CDR2 LQKENI. Trimming removed 2 bases from V and 5 bases from J, with 18 bases in between. This CDR3 has 17 amino acids. This chain's CDR3 is CASSPTHNRARNEKLFF. The CDR3 coding sequence is TGTGCCAGCTCACCAACGCATAACAGGGCACGCAATGAAAAACTGTTTTTT. The variable domain in full, with the rest retrieved from reference TRBV18 and TRBJ1-4, is NAGVMQNPRHLVRRRGQEARLRCSPMKGHSHVYWYRQLPEEGLKFMVYLQKENIIDESGMPKERFSAEFPKEGPSILRIQQVVRGDSAAYFCASSPTHNRARNEKLFFGSGTQLSVL.

Points on this clone: This may stem from a read error, because a much larger clone lies one nucleotide away. It is likely a read error, because the conserved phenylalanine at the end of the CDR3 is missing. The chain combines TRBV30 with TRBJ1-5, with 7 bases identical to TRBD1. Germline CDR1 is GTSNPN and CDR2 is SVGIG (reference sequence). This CDR3 spans 14 amino acids. V trimming: 3 bases; J trimming: 6 bases; junction bases outside the gene matches: 8. CDR3 region: CAWSGKGAVQPQHS. Here the CDR3 DNA reads TGTGCCTGGAGCGGGAAGGGGGCGGTTCAGCCCCAGCATTCT.

This clone was recorded many times. DNA for the CDR3: TGTGCCAGCAGCATAGACAGGGGCACTGAAGCTTTCTTT. This codes for CASSIDRGTEAFF. The rearrangement links TRBV5-6 to TRBJ1-1; TRBD1 matches 8 bases. V trimming: 4 bases; J trimming: 4 bases; junction bases outside the gene matches: 3. The length of the CDR3 is 13 residues. Germline-derived CDR1 and CDR2 are SGHDT and YYEEEE.

This clone was seen ten or more times. The chain couples TRBV2 to TRBJ2-5; 7 bases match TRBD1. The CDR3 loop spans 15 amino acids. The germline V gene has CDR1 SNHLY and CDR2 FYNNEI. With 7 bases clipped from V and 3 bases from J, the junction kept 11 bases outside the gene matches. This CDR3 reads CASNGARGGEETQYF. The CDR3 DNA reads as TGTGCCAGCAATGGGGCTCGAGGGGGCGAAGAGACCCAGTACTTC. Full variable domain (remainder filled in from reference TRBV2 and TRBJ2-5): EPEVTQTPSHQVTQMGQEVILRCVPISNHLYFYWYRQILGQKVEFLVSFYNNEISEKSEIFDDQFSVERPDGSNFTLKIRSTKLEDSAMYFCASNGARGGEETQYFGPGTRLLVL.

This chain links TRBV19 with TRBJ2-6, with a possible D match to TRBD2 (6 bases). V was trimmed by 6 bases and J by 0 bases, leaving 15 bases between them. CDR3 size: 17 residues. The germline gives CDR1 LNHDA, CDR2 SQIVND (reference sequence). The CDR3 is CASRHSGPPSGANVLTF. CDR3 coding DNA: TGTGCCAGTAGACATAGCGGTCCCCCCTCTGGGGCCAACGTCCTGACTTTC.

This clone appeared a few times. The V and J genes are TRBV2 and TRBJ1-2; no firm D call. The CDR3 contains 12 residues. V was pared by 2 bases and J by 3 bases, with 4 bases between. Germline loops: CDR1 SNHLY, CDR2 FYNNEI. CDR3 nucleotide sequence: TGTGCCAGCAGTGAACTGGACTATGGCTACACCTTC. This sequence encodes CASSELDYGYTF.

Many counts were recorded for this clone. CDR3 loop: CASSGSGSSTDTQYF. CDR3 sequence (DNA): TGTGCCAGCAGCGGGAGCGGGTCTAGCACAGATACGCAGTATTTT. The chain uses TRBV9 and TRBJ2-3, with D possibly TRBD2 on 6 matching bases. V was clipped by 3 bases and J by 0 bases, with 11 bases between them. Germline CDR1 SGDLS, CDR2 YYNGEE. The CDR3 runs to 15 residues.

This clone was detected only a few times. The chain combines TRBV27 with TRBJ1-1, with a tentative D call TRBD1 (6 bases). V shed 5 bases and J shed 2 bases, with 9 bases lying between them. This CDR3 spans 13 amino acids. Germline loops: CDR1 MNHEY, CDR2 SMNVEV (reference sequence). CDR3 coding DNA: TGTGCCAGCAGTAGGGGGACCAACACTGAAGCTTTCTTT. It is translated as CASSRGTNTEAFF.

This chain connects TRBV18 to TRBJ2-1; 11 positions agree with TRBD2. In germline, CDR1 is KGHSH, CDR2 LQKENI. Unmatched junction bases numbered 7, after V lost 6 bases and J lost 0 bases. The CDR3 runs to 17 residues. As DNA, the CDR3 is TGTGCCAGCTCCCCCGTAGCGGGAGGGCGCTCCTACAATGAGCAGTTCTTC. Its translation: CASSPVAGGRSYNEQFF.

This clone was seen more than once but under ten times. The chain recombines TRBV12-3 or TRBV12-4 with TRBJ1-1; TRBD1 might be the D (5 bases). V gave up 5 bases and J gave up 4 bases, with 14 bases separating them. The CDR3 totals 14 residues. In nucleotides, the CDR3 is TGTGCCAGCAGTGAACAGGTTGGCCCCACTGAAGCTTTCTTT. This codes for CASSEQVGPTEAFF.

The chain uses TRBV6-2 or TRBV6-3 and TRBJ2-1; a possible D gene is TRBD2 (6 bases). Per germline, CDR1 MNHEY and CDR2 SVGEGT. V dropped 7 bases and J dropped 9 bases, with 10 bases sitting between them. The CDR3 length is 11 residues. In DNA, the CDR3 is TGTGCCAGCACTAACGGGGGTGAGCAGTTCTTC. It translates to CASTNGGEQFF.

Notes on this clone: This may stem from a read error, because a much larger clone lies one nucleotide away. The chain combines TRBV7-9 with TRBJ2-3; maybe TRBD2 (6 bases). V lost 2 bases to trimming and J lost 6 bases, with 21 bases between them. Germline V gene lookup returns CDR1 SEHNR and CDR2 FQNEAQ (reference sequence). The CDR3 extends over 17 amino acids. This CDR3 is CASSLCSGTSVMDTQYF. CDR3 sequence (DNA): TGTGCCAGCAGCTTATGTTCCGGGACTTCCGTAATGGATACGCAGTATTTT.

V usage is TRBV2 and J usage is TRBJ1-5; the D gene is possibly TRBD1 (5 bases). Germline CDR1 is SNHLY and CDR2 is FYNNEI. Trimming took 3 bases from V and 5 from J, leaving 14 bases between them. The CDR3 contains 15 residues. The DNA of the CDR3 is TGTGCCAGCAGTGAGCGAGGGGTAAGGGATCAGCCCCAGCATTTT. It yields the protein CASSERGVRDQPQHF.

This clone is medium-sized. This chain joins TRBV6-1 and TRBJ1-2; D is perhaps TRBD1 (5 bases). Germline loops: CDR1 MNHNS, CDR2 SASEGT. The V end was cut by 6 bases, the J end by 11 bases, with 16 bases between. This CDR3 contains 12 residues. The CDR3 loop is CASRSGGVGYTF. CDR3 nucleotides: TGTGCCAGCAGGTCCGGAGGGGTGGGGTACACCTTC.

This rearrangement joins TRBV28 to TRBJ1-2, with a tentative D call TRBD1 (5 bases). Germline-derived CDR1 and CDR2 are MDHEN and SYDVKM. The CDR3 sequence is 17 residues long. Deletions cut 3 bases from V and 5 bases from J, with 22 bases between. The CDR3 loop reads CASSFAPGKGHGYGYTF. The CDR3 DNA reads as TGTGCCAGCAGTTTCGCGCCGGGAAAGGGGCACGGGTATGGCTACACCTTC.

V and J are TRBV28 and TRBJ1-2; the D gene is possibly TRBD1 (6 bases). CDR1 MDHEN and CDR2 SYDVKM come from the germline V gene. Trimming removed 5 bases at V and 4 bases at J, with 14 bases between. The CDR3 loop spans 14 amino acids. DNA of the CDR3: TGTGCCAGCAGTGCACCGGGACAATTCTATGGCTACACCTTC. The encoded protein is CASSAPGQFYGYTF.

This clone was seen at least ten times. This sequence joins TRBV19 and TRBJ2-1, with 9 positions matching TRBD2. CDR1 LNHDA and CDR2 SQIVND come from the germline V gene (reference sequence). This CDR3 contains 16 residues. With V trimmed by 6 bases and J by 6 bases, 12 bases remained unmatched. CDR3 sequence reads: CASSFLTSGYRNEQFF. CDR3 sequence (DNA): TGTGCCAGTAGCTTTTTGACTAGCGGCTATCGCAATGAGCAGTTCTTC. Supplemented by reference TRBV19 and TRBJ2-1, the full variable domain reads DGGITQSPKYLFRKEGQNVTLSCEQNLNHDAMYWYRQDPGQGLRLIYYSQIVNDFQKGDIAEGYSVSREKKESFPLTVTSAQKNPTAFYLCASSFLTSGYRNEQFFGPGTRLTVL.

Comment on this clone: The germline gene is not matched at one end of the junction; a read error may be the cause. CDR3 bases: TGTGCCAGCAGGCTGGGGGGGCGAACCAATCAGCGCCAGCATTTT. It yields the protein CASRLGGRTNQRQHF. This chain links TRBV5-5 with TRBJ1-5, with D tentatively TRBD1 (6 bases). The CDR3 contains 15 residues. From germline, CDR1 is SGHKS and CDR2 YYEKEE (reference sequence).

This clone was seen repeatedly, ten times or more. The CDR3 DNA sequence: TGTGCCTGGAGTGTACTGTGGGGGACTGAAGCTTTCTTT. The encoded protein is CAWSVLWGTEAFF. The V call is TRBV30, the J call TRBJ1-1, with D possibly being TRBD1 (5 bases). V gave up 0 bases and J gave up 5 bases, with 10 bases separating them. The CDR3 has 13 amino acids. Germline-derived CDR1 and CDR2 are GTSNPN and SVGIG (reference sequence).

This clone was picked up a small number of times. V gene TRBV28 combines with J gene TRBJ1-1; no definite D call. Between the trimmed V and J ends, which lost 6 bases and 3 bases, there was a span of 20 bases. Germline-derived CDR1 and CDR2 are MDHEN and SYDVKM. The CDR3 sequence is 16 residues long. The CDR3 sequence is CASRDRNSPLYTEAFF. DNA of the CDR3: TGTGCCAGCAGGGATCGAAATTCTCCCCTCTACACTGAAGCTTTCTTT.

This clone was seen only a few times. V is TRBV19 and J is TRBJ2-7; D not certain. V shed 6 bases and J shed 2 bases, with 11 bases lying between them. Germline assignment: CDR1 LNHDA and CDR2 SQIVND (reference sequence). The CDR3 has 13 residues. CDR3 DNA: TGTGCCAGTAGGGACGGAAACACCTACGAGCAGTACTTC. As protein: CASRDGNTYEQYF.

In its sample, this clone was seen many times. CDR3 bases: TGTGCCAGCAGCCTTAATCCCGGACAAGTGTACGAGCAGTACTTC. Translated, it gives CASSLNPGQVYEQYF. V and J are TRBV7-8 and TRBJ2-7; TRBD1 is a possible D gene (5 bases). Germline CDR1 reads SGHVS; CDR2 reads FQNEAQ. The CDR3 runs to 15 residues. Between the trimmed V and J ends, which lost 5 bases and 4 bases, there was a span of 18 bases.

This clone was counted at least ten times. The V gene is TRBV18, the J gene TRBJ2-7; D call uncertain. The CDR3 is made up of 13 amino acids. V shed 2 bases and J shed 4 bases, with 9 bases lying between them. Per the germline V gene, CDR1 is KGHSH and CDR2 is LQKENI. The CDR3 DNA is TGTGCCAGCTCACCAACAAACAATTACGAGCAGTACTTC. This sequence encodes CASSPTNNYEQYF.

This chain connects TRBV19 to TRBJ1-2; D is unresolved. Per germline, CDR1 LNHDA and CDR2 SQIVND (reference sequence). The CDR3 loop spans 13 amino acids. V was shortened by 6 bases and J by 6 bases, with 14 bases between the two germline ends. The CDR3 region is CASREGILDGYTF. Here the CDR3 DNA reads TGTGCCAGTAGGGAGGGTATATTGGATGGCTACACCTTC. Looking up the rest from reference TRBV19 and TRBJ1-2 gives the full variable domain: DGGITQSPKYLFRKEGQNVTLSCEQNLNHDAMYWYRQDPGQGLRLIYYSQIVNDFQKGDIAEGYSVSREKKESFPLTVTSAQKNPTAFYLCASREGILDGYTFGSGTRLTVV.

This clone is labeled medium-sized. This chain uses TRBV6-1 with TRBJ1-2; D perhaps matches TRBD1 (5 bases). Germline V gives CDR1 MNHNS, CDR2 SASEGT. CDR3 size: 14 residues. V lost 7 bases and J 3 bases, leaving 15 bases between the germline ends. In DNA, the CDR3 is TGTGCCAGCACCCCCCGAGGGGAGGACTATGGCTACACCTTC. This sequence encodes CASTPRGEDYGYTF.

The table lists this clone with a few counts. CDR3 in DNA: TGTGCCAGCAGGGCCCGACGTGGGGCCAACGTCCTGACTTTC. This codes for CASRARRGANVLTF. V gene TRBV27 combines with J gene TRBJ2-6, with no clear D. V lost 6 bases and J 3 bases, leaving 9 bases between the germline ends. This CDR3 region has 14 residues. Germline V gene lookup returns CDR1 MNHEY and CDR2 SMNVEV (reference sequence).

A few counts support this clone. Just one base apart from a much larger clone, this may be a read error. The J gene is TRBJ2-5, the V gene TRBV7-9; D perhaps matches TRBD2 (5 bases). Germline assignment: CDR1 SEHNR and CDR2 FQNEAQ (reference sequence). The CDR3 spans 16 residues. Trimming stripped 5 bases from V and 2 bases from J, with 18 bases between. The CDR3 coding sequence is TGTGCCAGCAGCGGACTGGGTCTGGGGTTTCAAGAGACCCAGTACTTC. This encodes CASSGLGLGFQETQYF.